This T cell receptor (beta chain) was retrieved from a study of cytomegalovirus exposure and HLA in healthy donors. Study-level points and caveats: Sequencing depth roughly uniform across donors was assumed in presence/absence analyses.

In the case of this clone: What it binds is unknown.

With 60 Vbeta and 13 Jbeta primers, the PCR was carried out. Profiled with immunoSEQ multiplex PCR; TCRdb holds only in-frame clones, not every one. The sample holds around 150,000 clones, about 75% seen once. Germline CDR1 and CDR2: MGHRA and YSYEKL. CDR3 size: 16 residues. Trimming took off 1 base at V and 5 bases at J, with 17 bases between the two ends. Input material: PBMCs. The chain carries TRBV4-1 and TRBJ2-5; TRBD2 is a possible D gene (6 bases). The sequence came from a woman aged 45 to 65 in good health and CMV-seropositive. The chain's CDR3 is CASSQGPRRDWETQYF. The CDR3 bases are TGCGCCAGCAGCCAAGGTCCACGGCGGGACTGGGAGACCCAGTACTTC.